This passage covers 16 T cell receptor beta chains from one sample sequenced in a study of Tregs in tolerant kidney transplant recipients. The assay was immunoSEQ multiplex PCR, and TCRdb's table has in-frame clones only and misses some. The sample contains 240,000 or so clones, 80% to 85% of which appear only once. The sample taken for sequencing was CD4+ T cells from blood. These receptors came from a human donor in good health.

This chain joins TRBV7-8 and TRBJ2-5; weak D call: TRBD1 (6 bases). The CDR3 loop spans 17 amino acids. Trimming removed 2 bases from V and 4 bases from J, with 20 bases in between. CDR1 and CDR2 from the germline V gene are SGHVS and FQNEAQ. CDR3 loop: CASSLTAPGQWRETQYF. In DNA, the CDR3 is TGTGCCAGCAGCTTAACGGCGCCAGGACAGTGGAGAGAGACCCAGTACTTC.

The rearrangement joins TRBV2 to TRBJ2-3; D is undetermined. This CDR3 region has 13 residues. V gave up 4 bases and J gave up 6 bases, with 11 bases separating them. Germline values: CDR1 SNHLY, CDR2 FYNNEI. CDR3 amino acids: CASSGQLADTQYF. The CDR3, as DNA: TGTGCCAGCAGTGGGCAGTTGGCGGATACGCAGTATTTT.

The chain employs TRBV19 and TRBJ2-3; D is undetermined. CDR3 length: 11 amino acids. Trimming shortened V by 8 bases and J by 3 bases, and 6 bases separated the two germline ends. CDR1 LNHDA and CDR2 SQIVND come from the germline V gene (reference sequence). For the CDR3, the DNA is TGTGCCAGTCGCCAGACAGATACGCAGTATTTT. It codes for CASRQTDTQYF.

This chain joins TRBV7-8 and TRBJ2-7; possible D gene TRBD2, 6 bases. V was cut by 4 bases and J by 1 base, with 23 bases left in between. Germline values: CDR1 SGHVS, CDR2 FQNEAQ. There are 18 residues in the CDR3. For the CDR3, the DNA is TGTGCCAGCAGCTCACCCCTCTTGGTGCTAGCGCGATCCTACGAGCAGTACTTC. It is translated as CASSSPLLVLARSYEQYF.

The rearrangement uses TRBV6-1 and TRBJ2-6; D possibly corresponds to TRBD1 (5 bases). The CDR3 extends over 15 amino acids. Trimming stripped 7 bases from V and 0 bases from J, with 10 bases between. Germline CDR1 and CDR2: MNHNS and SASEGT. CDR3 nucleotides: TGTGCCAGCATACAGGATCGCTCTGGGGCCAACGTCCTGACTTTC. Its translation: CASIQDRSGANVLTF.

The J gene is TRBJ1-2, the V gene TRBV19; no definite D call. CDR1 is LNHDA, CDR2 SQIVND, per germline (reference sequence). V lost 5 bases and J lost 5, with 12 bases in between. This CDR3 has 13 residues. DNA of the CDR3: TGTGCCAGTAGTTTATCGACGGTGTATGGCTACACCTTC. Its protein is CASSLSTVYGYTF.

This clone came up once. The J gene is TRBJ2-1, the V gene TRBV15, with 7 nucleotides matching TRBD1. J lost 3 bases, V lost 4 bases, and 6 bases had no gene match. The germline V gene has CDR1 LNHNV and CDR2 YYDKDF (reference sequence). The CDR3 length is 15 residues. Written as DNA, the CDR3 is TGTGCCACCAGCAAAGAGGACAGGCGCTACAATGAGCAGTTCTTC. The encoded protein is CATSKEDRRYNEQFF.

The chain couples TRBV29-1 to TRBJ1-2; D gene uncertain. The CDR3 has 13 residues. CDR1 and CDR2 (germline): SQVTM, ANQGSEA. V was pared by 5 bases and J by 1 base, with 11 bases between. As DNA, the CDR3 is TGCAGCGTTTCGGGTCCTTTTAACTATGGCTACACCTTC. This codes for CSVSGPFNYGYTF.

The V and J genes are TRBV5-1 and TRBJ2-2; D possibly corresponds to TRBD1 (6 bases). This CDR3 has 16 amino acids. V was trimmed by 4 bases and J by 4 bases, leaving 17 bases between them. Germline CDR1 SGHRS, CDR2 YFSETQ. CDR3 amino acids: CASSRITGSGTGELFF. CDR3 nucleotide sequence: TGCGCCAGCAGCCGAATAACAGGGAGCGGCACCGGGGAGCTGTTTTTT.

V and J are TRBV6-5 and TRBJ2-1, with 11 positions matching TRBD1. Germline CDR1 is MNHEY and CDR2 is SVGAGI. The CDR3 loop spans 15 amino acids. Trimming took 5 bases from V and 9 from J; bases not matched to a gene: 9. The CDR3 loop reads CASSGQGARLGEQFF. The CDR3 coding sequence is TGTGCCAGCAGTGGACAGGGGGCGCGGCTCGGTGAGCAGTTCTTC.

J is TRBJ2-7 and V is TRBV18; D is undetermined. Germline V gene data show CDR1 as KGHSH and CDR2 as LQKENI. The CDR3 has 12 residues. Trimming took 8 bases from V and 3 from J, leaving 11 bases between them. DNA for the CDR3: TGTGCCAGCGCCGTAATAGGCTACGAGCAGTACTTC. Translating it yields CASAVIGYEQYF.

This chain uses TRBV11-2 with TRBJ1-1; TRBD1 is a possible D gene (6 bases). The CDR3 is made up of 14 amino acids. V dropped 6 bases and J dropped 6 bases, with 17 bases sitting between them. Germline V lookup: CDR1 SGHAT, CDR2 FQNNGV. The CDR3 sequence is CASREVQGNAEAFF. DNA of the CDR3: TGTGCCAGCAGGGAGGTGCAGGGGAATGCTGAAGCTTTCTTT. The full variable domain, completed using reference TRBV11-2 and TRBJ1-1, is EAGVAQSPRYKIIEKRQSVAFWCNPISGHATLYWYQQILGQGPKLLIQFQNNGVVDDSQLPKDRFSAERLKGVDSTLKIQPAKLEDSAVYLCASREVQGNAEAFFGQGTRLTVV.

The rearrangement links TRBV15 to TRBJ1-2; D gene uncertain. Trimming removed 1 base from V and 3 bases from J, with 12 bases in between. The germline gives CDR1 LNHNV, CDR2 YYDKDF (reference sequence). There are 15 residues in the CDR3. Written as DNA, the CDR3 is TGTGCCACCAGCAGAGGGGCGGGGTTTGACTATGGCTACACCTTC. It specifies CATSRGAGFDYGYTF.

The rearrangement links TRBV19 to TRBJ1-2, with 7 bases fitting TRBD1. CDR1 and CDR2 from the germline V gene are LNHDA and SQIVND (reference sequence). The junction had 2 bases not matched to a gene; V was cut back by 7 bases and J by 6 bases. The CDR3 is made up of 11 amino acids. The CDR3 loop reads CASTQGDGYTF. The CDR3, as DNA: TGTGCCAGTACGCAGGGGGATGGCTACACCTTC.

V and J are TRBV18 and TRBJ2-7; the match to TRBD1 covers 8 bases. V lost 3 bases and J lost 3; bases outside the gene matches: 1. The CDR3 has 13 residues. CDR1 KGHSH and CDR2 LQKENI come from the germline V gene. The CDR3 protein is CASSPGTGYEQYF. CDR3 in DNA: TGTGCCAGCTCACCGGGGACAGGCTACGAGCAGTACTTC. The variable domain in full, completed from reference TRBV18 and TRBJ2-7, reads NAGVMQNPRHLVRRRGQEARLRCSPMKGHSHVYWYRQLPEEGLKFMVYLQKENIIDESGMPKERFSAEFPKEGPSILRIQQVVRGDSAAYFCASSPGTGYEQYFGPGTRLTVT.

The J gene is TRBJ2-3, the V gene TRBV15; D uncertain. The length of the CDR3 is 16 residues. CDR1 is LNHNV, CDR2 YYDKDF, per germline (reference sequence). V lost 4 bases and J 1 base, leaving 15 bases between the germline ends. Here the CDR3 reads CATSTSAQLRTDTQYF. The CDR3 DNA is TGTGCCACCAGCACCTCAGCGCAACTCCGCACAGATACGCAGTATTTT.